This TCR beta chain was captured by sequencing in a study of post-analysis software for immune sequencing data. The V gene lost 5 bases and the J gene lost 1 base, with 14 bases spanning the gap. Germline assignment: CDR1 MNHEY and CDR2 SMNVEV (reference sequence). The CDR3 extends over 16 amino acids. TCR beta cDNA libraries had unique molecular identifiers. TCRdb recomputed calls from the PCR reads with MiXCR, one row per CDR3 protein. The sample lists about 260,000 distinct CDR3 sequences, just over 35% seen once, with around 4.8% in the top ten. Findings and limits, study-wide: Significantly lower normalized Chao1 diversity was found in patients with multiple sclerosis relative to controls. Relative to controls, patients had five TRBV segments at higher frequency, with TRBV5-6, TRBV5-1 and TRBV20-1 among these.

This clonotype was picked up many times. Its antigen is as yet unknown. Source material: blood. This chain connects TRBV27 to TRBJ1-4; D unclear. The TCR comes from a girl between 5 and 17 years old with multiple sclerosis. The CDR3 region is CASSPNTGITNEKLFF. CDR3 DNA: TGTGCCAGCAGTCCCAATACCGGGATAACTAATGAAAAACTGTTTTTT.